The TCR beta chain described here comes from a study of blood T cell repertoires in COVID-19. Study-wide context: There were acute and convalescent COVID-19 samples, and they came from the United States, Italy and Spain. Sample material is recorded as cDNA or gDNA derived from T cells, B-cell-depleted T cells, or PBMCs.

The CDR3 runs to 16 residues. CDR1 and CDR2 (germline): MGHRA, YSYEKL. The junction had 7 bases not matched to a gene; V was cut back by 4 bases and J by 2 bases. In the authors' workflow: The authors estimated nucleated cell counts from reference gene primer amplification. Sequenced by immunoSEQ multiplex PCR; TCRdb stores in-frame clones only, minus some. That table gives V, J and clone size, and the DNA gave D and trimming. The sample holds around 250,000 clones; over 75% are singletons and the top ten take roughly 1.9%. The material sequenced was peripheral blood. This receptor was taken from a man aged 25-45 years who had recovered from COVID-19. J is TRBJ2-3 and V is TRBV4-1; 9 bases match TRBD2. For the CDR3, the DNA is TGCGCCAGCAGCCGCCCTAGCGGGGAGAACACAGATACGCAGTATTTT. It encodes CASSRPSGENTDTQYF.